A single sample is the source of the 8 T cell receptor beta chains below, sequenced in a study of blood T cells in healthy people across ages. Primed by a sample-barcoded 5' primer and a J-beta primer mix, a second PCR proceeded for roughly 7 to 11 cycles. MiXCR, run by TCRdb on the 5' RACE reads, gives a single entry per CDR3 protein. This table holds about 1,000,000 distinct CDR3 sequences, under 55% found once. The specimen was blood. The receptors derive from a woman aged 55-70 years in good health.

This clonotype showed up just a few times. The CDR3 protein is CASSIGGALGQFF. CDR3 nucleotides: TGTGCCAGCAGTATAGGGGGAGCATTAGGGCAGTTCTTC. This sequence joins TRBV27 and TRBJ2-1; possibly TRBD1 for D (6 bases). The V end was cut by 5 bases, the J end by 12 bases, with 17 bases between. Germline CDR1 reads MNHEY; CDR2 reads SMNVEV (reference sequence). The CDR3 runs to 13 residues.

This clonotype has a handful of counts. This CDR3 reads CASSYSGRMNTEAFF. The CDR3 nucleotides read TGTGCCAGCAGTTACTCCGGACGGATGAACACTGAAGCTTTCTTT. The chain recombines TRBV6-6 with TRBJ1-1, with D unclear. V was trimmed by 0 bases and J by 0 bases, leaving 8 bases between them. The germline CDR1 and CDR2 sequences are MNHNY and SVGAGI (reference sequence). This CDR3 is built from 15 residues.

V is TRBV15 and J is TRBJ2-4, with 12 bases fitting TRBD2. In germline, CDR1 is LNHNV, CDR2 YYDKDF (reference sequence). This CDR3 has 16 residues. With V trimmed by 3 bases and J by 4 bases, 4 bases remained unmatched. CDR3 loop: CATSRDGLAGKNIQYF. The CDR3 DNA is TGTGCCACCAGCAGGGATGGACTAGCGGGAAAAAACATTCAGTACTTC.

In its sample, this clonotype was seen many times. The chain carries TRBV18 and TRBJ2-5; TRBD1 is a possible D gene (6 bases). The V gene lost 8 bases and the J gene lost 2 bases, with 12 bases spanning the gap. The CDR3 extends over 13 amino acids. Per germline, CDR1 KGHSH and CDR2 LQKENI. CDR3 protein: CASSPGQQETQYF. The CDR3 nucleotides are TGTGCCAGCAGCCCCGGACAGCAAGAGACCCAGTACTTC.

The chain employs TRBV2 and TRBJ1-2; D is uncertain. There are 14 residues in the CDR3. The germline gives CDR1 SNHLY, CDR2 FYNNEI. Trimming stripped 1 base from V and 5 bases from J, with 11 bases between. As DNA, the CDR3 is TGTGCCAGCAGTGAAGGGGATACGCTTTATGGCTACACCTTC. Protein sequence: CASSEGDTLYGYTF.

This clonotype was recorded a few times. The chain has TRBV7-9 and TRBJ2-3; 12 bases line up with TRBD2. The trim removed 5 bases at V and 9 bases at J, leaving 15 bases unmatched. Germline V CDR1 and CDR2: SEHNR, FQNEAQ (reference sequence). The CDR3 is made up of 17 amino acids. In DNA form, the CDR3 reads TGTGCCAGCAGCCGACCCCAACTAGCGGGAGGAAAGGGGACGCAGTATTTT. It translates to CASSRPQLAGGKGTQYF.

V and J are TRBV20-1 and TRBJ1-1, with a tentative D call TRBD1 (6 bases). Germline lookup yields CDR1 DFQATT and CDR2 SNEGSKA (reference sequence). Trimming removed 1 base from V and 2 bases from J, with 11 bases in between. CDR3 size: 14 residues. This CDR3 reads CSARVPGANTEAFF. The DNA of the CDR3 is TGCAGTGCTAGAGTACCAGGGGCCAACACTGAAGCTTTCTTT.

Note on this clonotype: The junction shows a germline mismatch at one end, possibly a read error. The J gene is TRBJ2-4, the V gene TRBV13; TRBD2 matches 10 bases. The J call is uncertain, as TRBJ2-7 better fits the DNA end. Per germline, CDR1 PRHDT and CDR2 FYEKMQ (reference sequence). The CDR3 sequence is 16 residues long. CDR3 sequence: CASSLGTSGTHYEQYF. The CDR3 region has the DNA TGTGCTAGCAGCTTAGGCACTAGCGGGACGCACTACGAGCAGTACTTC.